Given below is one T cell receptor beta chain in context. The antigen remains unidentified. This record belongs to a study of vaccination effects on CD4 cells after COVID-19. Turning to the study itself: Vaccination of participants consisted of two doses of either the BNT162b2 or mRNA-1273 vaccine. The study's findings and limits: The study enrolled few convalescent patients and sampled no early post-infection timepoints.

CDR1 is MNHNS, CDR2 SASEGT, per germline. The V gene end was trimmed by 4 bases and the J gene end by 0 bases; junction bases not matched to a gene: 6. The CDR3 contains 17 residues. TCRdb's copy holds only in-frame clones and misses some; the assay was immunoSEQ multiplex PCR. This table holds about 20,000 clones, approximately 73% found once. Before sequencing took place, the ViraFEST assay used viral peptide pools to expand antigen-specific CD4+ T cells. Culture lasted roughly eleven days before CD4+ T cell isolation. Documented for the person is a PCR-confirmed SARS-CoV-2 infection occurring between March and December 2020. IL-2 medium took the place of half the medium on both days 3 and 7.

The sequencing used CD4+ T cells from PBMCs cultured with a peptide pool, collected before COVID-19 vaccination. The sequence came from a human donor who had a prior SARS-CoV-2 infection. This chain links TRBV6-1 with TRBJ1-4; TRBD1 matches 9 bases. The CDR3 spells CASSAGQGTSTNEKLFF. CDR3 nucleotide sequence: TGTGCCAGCAGTGCGGGACAGGGCACCTCAACTAATGAAAAACTGTTTTTT.